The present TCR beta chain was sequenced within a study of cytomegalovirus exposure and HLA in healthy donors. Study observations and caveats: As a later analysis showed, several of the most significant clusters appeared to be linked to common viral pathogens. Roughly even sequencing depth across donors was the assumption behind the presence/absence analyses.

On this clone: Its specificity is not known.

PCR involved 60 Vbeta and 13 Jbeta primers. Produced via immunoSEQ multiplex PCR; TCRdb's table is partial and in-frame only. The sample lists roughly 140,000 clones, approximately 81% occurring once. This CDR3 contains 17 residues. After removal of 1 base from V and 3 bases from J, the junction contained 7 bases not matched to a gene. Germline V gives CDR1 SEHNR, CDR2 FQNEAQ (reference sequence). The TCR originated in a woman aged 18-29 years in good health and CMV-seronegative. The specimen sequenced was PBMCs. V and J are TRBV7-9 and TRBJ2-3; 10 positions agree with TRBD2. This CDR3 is CASSLVVSGRRTDTQYF. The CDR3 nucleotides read TGTGCCAGCAGCTTAGTGGTTAGCGGGAGGAGAACAGATACGCAGTATTTT.